A selection of T cell receptor beta chains follows, all from one sample in a study of T cell responses to AZD1222 COVID-19 vaccine. Sequencing used immunoSEQ multiplex PCR; TCRdb keeps in-frame clones, though not all of them. Counted here are approximately 110,000 clones, roughly 85% occurring once; the ten biggest clones make up around 4.4%. The sequencing here drew on peripheral blood, taken 28 days after the second AZD1222 dose. These receptors all come from an adult who received the AZD1222 COVID-19 vaccine. The CDR3 runs from the conserved cysteine through the conserved F or W. The D gene is left open where the match is weak. The size field is filled for only some rows; it gives once, few, many or a size class.

d_gene: .
j_gene: TRBJ2-3
abundance: .
v_gene: TRBV7-8
CDR3aa: CASSLSGVADTQYF
CDR3nt: TGTGCCAGCAGCTTATCAGGGGTTGCAGATACGCAGTATTTT

d_gene: .
j_gene: TRBJ2-1
abundance: .
v_gene: TRBV5-1
CDR3aa: CASSLVLGREYGNEQFF
CDR3nt: TGCGCCAGCAGCTTGGTTTTGGGCAGGGAATACGGCAATGAGCAGTTCTTC

d_gene: .
j_gene: TRBJ1-4
abundance: .
v_gene: TRBV4-1
CDR3aa: CASSLSRGRTNEKLFF
CDR3nt: TGCGCCAGCAGCCTGTCCAGGGGACGGACGAATGAAAAACTGTTTTTT

d_gene: .
j_gene: TRBJ1-1
abundance: .
v_gene: TRBV6-5
CDR3aa: CASRGRTEAFF
CDR3nt: TGTGCCAGCAGGGGACGGACTGAAGCTTTCTTT

d_gene: TRBD1
j_gene: TRBJ1-1
abundance: .
v_gene: TRBV29-1
CDR3aa: CSAADRTNTEAFF
CDR3nt: TGCAGCGCCGCGGACAGGACGAACACTGAAGCTTTCTTT

d_gene: .
j_gene: TRBJ1-5
abundance: .
v_gene: TRBV6-1
CDR3aa: CASSEAPRGRGDSNQPQHF
CDR3nt: TGTGCCAGCAGTGAAGCCCCCCGGGGAAGGGGGGATAGCAATCAGCCCCAGCATTTT

d_gene: .
j_gene: TRBJ1-6
abundance: .
v_gene: TRBV6-2/TRBV6-3
CDR3aa: CASSYSSGEGSPLHF
CDR3nt: TGTGCCAGCAGTTACTCGTCGGGGGAGGGTTCACCCCTCCACTTT

d_gene: .
j_gene: TRBJ1-1
abundance: .
v_gene: TRBV9
CDR3aa: CASSVGTSTEAFF
CDR3nt: TGTGCCAGCAGCGTTGGGACGAGCACTGAAGCTTTCTTT

d_gene: .
j_gene: TRBJ1-1
abundance: .
v_gene: TRBV12-3/TRBV12-4
CDR3aa: CASSLLLTTEAFF
CDR3nt: TGTGCCAGCAGTTTACTTCTCACCACTGAAGCTTTCTTT

d_gene: .
j_gene: TRBJ1-5
abundance: .
v_gene: TRBV2
CDR3aa: CASRRTVSNQPQHF
CDR3nt: TGTGCCAGCAGGAGGACGGTTAGCAATCAGCCCCAGCATTTT

d_gene: TRBD1
j_gene: TRBJ2-3
abundance: .
v_gene: TRBV28
CDR3aa: CASSSGQGATDTQYF
CDR3nt: TGTGCCAGCAGTTCCGGACAGGGGGCAACAGATACGCAGTATTTT

d_gene: .
j_gene: TRBJ1-2
abundance: .
v_gene: TRBV6-5
CDR3aa: CASTPGTNYGYTF
CDR3nt: TGTGCCAGCACTCCCGGGACTAACTATGGCTACACCTTC

d_gene: TRBD1
j_gene: TRBJ1-2
abundance: .
v_gene: TRBV7-9
CDR3aa: CASSLSRGQGWAYGYTF
CDR3nt: TGTGCCAGCAGCTTGAGTCGCGGACAGGGGTGGGCCTATGGCTACACCTTC

d_gene: .
j_gene: TRBJ1-1
abundance: .
v_gene: TRBV6-5
CDR3aa: CASSYSSLRRDTEAFF
CDR3nt: TGTGCCAGCAGTTACTCGAGTCTGCGCAGGGACACTGAAGCTTTCTTT

d_gene: TRBD2
j_gene: TRBJ2-3
abundance: .
v_gene: TRBV4-1
CDR3aa: CASSQGAGPSGDTQYF
CDR3nt: TGCGCCAGCAGCCAGGGAGCGGGGCCCTCCGGGGATACGCAGTATTTT

d_gene: TRBD2
j_gene: TRBJ2-5
abundance: .
v_gene: TRBV18
CDR3aa: CASSPGLAGNQETQYF
CDR3nt: TGTGCCAGCTCACCTGGACTAGCGGGGAACCAAGAGACCCAGTACTTC

d_gene: .
j_gene: TRBJ2-1
abundance: .
v_gene: TRBV28
CDR3aa: CASRPGGNSYNEQFF
CDR3nt: TGTGCCAGCAGGCCGGGGGGCAATTCCTACAATGAGCAGTTCTTC

d_gene: TRBD2
j_gene: TRBJ2-3
abundance: .
v_gene: TRBV20-1
CDR3aa: CSASGRGGFTDTQYF
CDR3nt: TGCAGTGCTAGTGGGCGGGGGGGATTCACAGATACGCAGTATTTT

d_gene: .
j_gene: TRBJ2-5
abundance: .
v_gene: TRBV12-3/TRBV12-4
CDR3aa: CASKLGVETQYF
CDR3nt: TGTGCCAGCAAACTAGGGGTCGAGACCCAGTACTTC

d_gene: TRBD1
j_gene: TRBJ1-6
abundance: .
v_gene: TRBV7-6
CDR3aa: CASSPRQGPNSPLHF
CDR3nt: TGTGCCAGCAGCCCGAGACAGGGGCCTAATTCACCCCTCCACTTT

d_gene: .
j_gene: TRBJ1-2
abundance: few
v_gene: TRBV12-3/TRBV12-4
CDR3aa: CASTPERVRGYTF
CDR3nt: TGTGCCAGCACCCCCGAGAGGGTACGTGGCTACACCTTC

d_gene: .
j_gene: TRBJ2-7
abundance: .
v_gene: TRBV3-1/TRBV3-2
CDR3aa: CASSQGYEQYF
CDR3nt: TGTGCCAGCAGCCAAGGTTACGAGCAGTACTTC

d_gene: .
j_gene: TRBJ1-5
abundance: .
v_gene: TRBV5-6
CDR3aa: CASSRAGQLGNQPQHF
CDR3nt: TGTGCCAGCAGCCGAGCGGGGCAGCTGGGCAATCAGCCCCAGCATTTT

d_gene: TRBD2
j_gene: TRBJ2-3
abundance: .
v_gene: TRBV11-3
CDR3aa: CASSPSGLAGDTQYF
CDR3nt: TGTGCCAGCAGCCCTTCTGGACTAGCGGGGGATACGCAGTATTTT

d_gene: .
j_gene: TRBJ2-7
abundance: .
v_gene: TRBV2
CDR3aa: CASSEMASYEQYF
CDR3nt: TGTGCCAGCAGTGAAATGGCCTCCTACGAGCAGTACTTC

d_gene: .
j_gene: TRBJ1-5
abundance: .
v_gene: TRBV7-2
CDR3aa: CASSLGFRLGQPQHF
CDR3nt: TGTGCCAGCAGCTTAGGTTTTCGTTTGGGTCAGCCCCAGCATTTT

d_gene: .
j_gene: TRBJ1-2
abundance: few
v_gene: TRBV7-9
CDR3aa: CASSPAAYRYYGYTF
CDR3nt: TGTGCCAGCAGCCCAGCCGCGTACAGATACTATGGCTACACCTTC

d_gene: TRBD2
j_gene: TRBJ2-3
abundance: .
v_gene: TRBV7-9
CDR3aa: CASSLIPSGGTDTQYF
CDR3nt: TGTGCCAGCAGCTTGATCCCTAGCGGGGGGACAGATACGCAGTATTTT

d_gene: .
j_gene: TRBJ2-6
abundance: .
v_gene: TRBV4-2
CDR3aa: CASTRGGSGANVLTF
CDR3nt: TGTGCCAGCACCAGAGGAGGATCTGGGGCCAACGTCCTGACTTTC

d_gene: .
j_gene: TRBJ1-4
abundance: .
v_gene: TRBV18
CDR3aa: CASSPSAKLFF
CDR3nt: TGTGCCAGCTCACCGTCCGCAAAACTGTTTTTT

d_gene: TRBD2
j_gene: TRBJ2-3
abundance: .
v_gene: TRBV7-2
CDR3aa: CASSLFSGTSTDTQYF
CDR3nt: TGTGCCAGCAGCCTCTTTAGCGGGACTAGCACAGATACGCAGTATTTT

d_gene: .
j_gene: TRBJ2-3
abundance: .
v_gene: TRBV10-3
CDR3aa: CAISRKGEGTDTQYF
CDR3nt: TGTGCCATCAGTCGGAAGGGGGAAGGGACAGATACGCAGTATTTT

d_gene: TRBD2
j_gene: TRBJ2-1
abundance: .
v_gene: TRBV10-3
CDR3aa: CAISERPGLEGEQFF
CDR3nt: TGTGCCATCAGTGAGAGACCGGGACTAGAAGGGGAGCAGTTCTTC

d_gene: TRBD1
j_gene: TRBJ2-3
abundance: .
v_gene: TRBV7-7
CDR3aa: CASSLGRGLTDTQYF
CDR3nt: TGTGCCAGCAGCTTAGGCAGGGGGCTAACAGATACGCAGTATTTT

d_gene: TRBD1
j_gene: TRBJ2-3
abundance: .
v_gene: TRBV9
CDR3aa: CASSVSDRGADTQYF
CDR3nt: TGTGCCAGCAGCGTCAGCGACAGGGGGGCAGATACGCAGTATTTT